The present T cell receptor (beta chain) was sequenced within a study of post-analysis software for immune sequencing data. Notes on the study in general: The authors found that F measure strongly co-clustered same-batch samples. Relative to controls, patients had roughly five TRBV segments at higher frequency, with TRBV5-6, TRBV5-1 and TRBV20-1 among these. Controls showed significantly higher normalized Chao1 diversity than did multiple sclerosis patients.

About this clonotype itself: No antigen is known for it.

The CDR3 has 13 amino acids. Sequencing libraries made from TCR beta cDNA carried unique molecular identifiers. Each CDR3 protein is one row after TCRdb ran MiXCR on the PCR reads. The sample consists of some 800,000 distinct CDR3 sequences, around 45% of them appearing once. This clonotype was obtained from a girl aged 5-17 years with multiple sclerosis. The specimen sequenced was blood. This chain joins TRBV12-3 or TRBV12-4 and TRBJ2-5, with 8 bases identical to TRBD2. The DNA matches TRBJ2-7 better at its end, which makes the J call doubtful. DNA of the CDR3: TGTGCCAGCAAACCTGGACTAGCACGCGAGCAGTACTTC. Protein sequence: CASKPGLAREQYF.